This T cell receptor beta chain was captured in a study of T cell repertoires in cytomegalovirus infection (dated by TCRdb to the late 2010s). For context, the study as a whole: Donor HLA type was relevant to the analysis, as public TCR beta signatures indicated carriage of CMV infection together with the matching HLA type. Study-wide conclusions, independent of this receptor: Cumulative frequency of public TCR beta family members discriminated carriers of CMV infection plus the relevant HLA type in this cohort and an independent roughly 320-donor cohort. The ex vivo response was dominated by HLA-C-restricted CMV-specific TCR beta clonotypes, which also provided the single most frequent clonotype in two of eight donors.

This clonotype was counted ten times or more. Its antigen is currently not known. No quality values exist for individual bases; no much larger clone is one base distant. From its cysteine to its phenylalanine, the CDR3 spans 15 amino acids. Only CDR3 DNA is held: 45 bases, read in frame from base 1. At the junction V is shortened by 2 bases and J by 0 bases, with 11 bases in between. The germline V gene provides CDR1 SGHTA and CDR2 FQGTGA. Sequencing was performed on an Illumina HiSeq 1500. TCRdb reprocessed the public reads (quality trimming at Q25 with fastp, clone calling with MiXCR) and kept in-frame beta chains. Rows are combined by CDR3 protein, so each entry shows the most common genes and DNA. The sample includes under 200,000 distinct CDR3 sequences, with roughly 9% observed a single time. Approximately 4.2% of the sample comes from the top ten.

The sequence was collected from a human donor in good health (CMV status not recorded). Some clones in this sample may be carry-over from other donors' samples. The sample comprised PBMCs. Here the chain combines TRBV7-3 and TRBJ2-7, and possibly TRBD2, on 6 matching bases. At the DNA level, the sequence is TGTGCCAGCAGCTTAGCGGGATTGGGCTCCTACGAGCAGTACTTC. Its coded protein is CASSLAGLGSYEQYF.